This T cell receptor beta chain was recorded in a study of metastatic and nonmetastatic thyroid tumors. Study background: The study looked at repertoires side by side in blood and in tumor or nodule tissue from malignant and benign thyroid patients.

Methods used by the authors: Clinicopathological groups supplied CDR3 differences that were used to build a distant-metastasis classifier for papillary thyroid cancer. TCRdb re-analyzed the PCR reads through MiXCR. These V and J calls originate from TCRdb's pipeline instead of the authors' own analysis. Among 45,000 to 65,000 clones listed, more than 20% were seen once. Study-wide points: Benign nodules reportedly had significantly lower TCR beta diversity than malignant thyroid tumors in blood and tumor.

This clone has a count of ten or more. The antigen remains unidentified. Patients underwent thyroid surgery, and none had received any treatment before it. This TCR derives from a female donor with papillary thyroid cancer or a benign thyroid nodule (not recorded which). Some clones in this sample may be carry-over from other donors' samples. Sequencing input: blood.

CDR3 sequence reads: CASSQDRRNEQFF. The CDR3 DNA follows: TGTGCCAGCAGCCAAGATCGCAGGAATGAGCAGTTCTTC. This chain links TRBV14 with TRBJ2-1; unclear D gene. From germline, CDR1 is SGHDN and CDR2 FVKESK. The CDR3 covers 13 residues. The germline V and J ends were trimmed by 0 bases and 7 bases, with 7 bases remaining between them.